The 2 T cell receptor beta chains listed next were all sequenced from one sample in a study of T-cell reconstitution after alpha-beta-depleted transplantation in children. Unique molecular identifiers were incorporated into the prepared TCRbeta library. Each CDR3 protein gets one entry after TCRdb re-called the PCR reads with MiXCR. The sample records approximately 79,000 distinct CDR3 sequences, 15% to 20% being singletons. The starting material was PBMCs, mostly from graft donor cells, obtained 360 days after TCRalphabeta/CD19-depleted stem cell transplant. The receptors originated from a male patient aged 2-10 years who had a stem cell transplant for acute lymphoblastic leukemia, so the T cells may come from the graft donor.

This chain connects TRBV5-6 to TRBJ1-1; D is unresolved. Deletions cut 3 bases from V and 11 bases from J, with 23 bases between. CDR1 SGHDT and CDR2 YYEEEE come from the germline V gene. This CDR3 has 15 residues. The CDR3 nucleotides are TGTGCCAGCAGCTCTCGGGGAGGGTCCCTCGCCGGGGCTTTCTTT. It is translated as CASSSRGGSLAGAFF.

In this sample, this clonotype turned up a few times. This sequence joins TRBV6-5 and TRBJ2-2; 7 bases align to TRBD1. After removal of 2 bases from V and 7 bases from J, the junction contained 7 bases not matched to a gene. This CDR3 has 15 amino acids. Germline V CDR1 and CDR2: MNHEY, SVGAGI. This CDR3 reads CASSYHIQGNGELFF. Here the CDR3 DNA reads TGTGCCAGCAGTTACCACATACAGGGGAACGGGGAGCTGTTTTTT.